This entry lists 17 T cell receptor beta chains sequenced from one sample in a study of blood T cell repertoires in COVID-19. The method was immunoSEQ multiplex PCR; TCRdb's version includes in-frame clones alone and lacks a portion of them. Seen here are around 300,000 clones, around 87% observed once, and the top ten hold 1%. The sequenced sample was peripheral blood. All receptors come from a man aged 50 to 59 with active or convalescent COVID-19.

V usage is TRBV5-1 and J usage is TRBJ2-1; 14 bases line up with TRBD2. V was clipped by 4 bases and J by 7 bases; unmatched bases: 4. Germline CDR1 reads SGHRS; CDR2 reads YFSETQ. The CDR3 runs 15 residues. The CDR3 DNA is TGCGCCAGCAGCCCGGGACTAGCGGGAGTGAATGAGCAGTTCTTC. Translated: CASSPGLAGVNEQFF.

In regard to this clone: Relative to the germline gene, one junction end is altered; a read error may explain this. This chain joins TRBV4-3 and TRBJ1-2; no reliable D call. The germline V gene encodes CDR1 LGHNA and CDR2 YSLEER. This CDR3 comprises 12 residues. The CDR3 is CASSKEGSGYTF. DNA for the CDR3: TGCGCCAGCAGCAAAGAGGGCTCTGGCTACACCTTC.

The chain is built from TRBV19 and TRBJ2-2; possibly TRBD2 for D (6 bases). Germline V gene sequence: CDR1 LNHDA, CDR2 SQIVND (reference sequence). This CDR3 spans 13 amino acids. V lost 6 bases to trimming and J lost 4 bases, with 9 bases between them. This chain's CDR3 is CASSGSPTGELFF. CDR3 bases: TGTGCCAGTAGCGGGAGTCCCACCGGGGAGCTGTTTTTT.

The chain is built from TRBV11-2 and TRBJ2-1; 7 positions match TRBD2. Germline values: CDR1 SGHAT, CDR2 FQNNGV. The J segment lost 4 bases and the V segment lost 1 base, leaving 4 bases of the junction unmatched. The CDR3 runs to 15 residues. CDR3 coding DNA: TGTGCCAGCAGCTTAGCTAGCGGATCTTACAATGAGCAGTTCTTC. Its protein is CASSLASGSYNEQFF.

The chain carries TRBV27 and TRBJ2-7, with 8 bases matching TRBD1. V was clipped by 4 bases and J by 7 bases; unmatched bases: 6. The CDR3 length is 13 residues. In germline, CDR1 is MNHEY, CDR2 SMNVEV (reference sequence). The CDR3 sequence: CASSYGQGQEQYF. In DNA, the CDR3 is TGTGCCAGCAGTTACGGACAGGGACAGGAGCAGTACTTC.

The chain uses TRBV27 and TRBJ1-1; TRBD1 might be the D (6 bases). The CDR3 has 16 residues. The V end was cut by 5 bases, the J end by 1 base, with 17 bases between. The V gene's germline CDR1 is MNHEY and CDR2 SMNVEV (reference sequence). The DNA of the CDR3 is TGTGCCAGCAGTACCCACTCTCAGGGGTCGAACACTGAAGCTTTCTTT. Protein product: CASSTHSQGSNTEAFF.

This chain connects TRBV7-9 to TRBJ2-1, with D perhaps TRBD2 (5 bases). With 0 bases removed from V and 0 bases from J, the gap between germline ends came to 12 bases. The CDR3 extends over 17 amino acids. Germline lookup yields CDR1 SEHNR and CDR2 FQNEAQ (reference sequence). The CDR3 DNA reads TGTGCCAGCAGCTTAGCGCTTACGGGGTCCTCCTACAATGAGCAGTTCTTC. Protein sequence: CASSLALTGSSYNEQFF.

The chain carries TRBV19 and TRBJ1-1, with 9 positions matching TRBD1. This CDR3 has 15 amino acids. V was clipped by 5 bases and J by 5 bases; unmatched bases: 9. The germline V gene encodes CDR1 LNHDA and CDR2 SQIVND (reference sequence). CDR3 sequence reads: CASSDTGGRGTEAFF. The CDR3 DNA reads TGTGCCAGTAGTGACACAGGGGGCAGAGGGACTGAAGCTTTCTTT.

The chain carries TRBV12-3 or TRBV12-4 and TRBJ2-5, with D hard to call. V was cut by 6 bases and J by 6 bases, with 11 bases left in between. The CDR3 loop spans 12 amino acids. CDR3 in amino acids: CASSREIQTQYF. The CDR3 DNA sequence: TGTGCCAGCAGCCGCGAGATCCAGACCCAGTACTTC.

The rearrangement links TRBV7-3 to TRBJ2-7; maybe TRBD2 (5 bases). Looked up from germline, CDR1 is SGHTA and CDR2 is FQGTGA. Trimming shortened V by 5 bases and J by 3 bases, and 20 bases separated the two germline ends. The CDR3 contains 16 residues. The CDR3 DNA sequence: TGTGCCAGCAGCCCCCAGGCTAGCCTTACTCACTACGAGCAGTACTTC. Translated, it gives CASSPQASLTHYEQYF.

The V call is TRBV9, the J call TRBJ2-3, with 8 positions matching TRBD2. Germline V gene sequence: CDR1 SGDLS, CDR2 YYNGEE. The trim removed 0 bases at V and 1 base at J, leaving 7 bases unmatched. The CDR3 contains 17 residues. CDR3 residues: CASSVATVAGRTDTQYF. In nucleotides, the CDR3 is TGTGCCAGCAGCGTAGCTACGGTAGCGGGGCGCACAGATACGCAGTATTTT.

The chain joins TRBV28 to TRBJ2-5; the match to TRBD1 covers 8 bases. CDR3 size: 13 residues. Germline-derived CDR1 and CDR2 are MDHEN and SYDVKM. Trimming at V came to 2 bases and at J to 5 bases, leaving 1 base not matched to a gene. The CDR3 DNA sequence: TGTGCCAGCAGTTTACAGGGGGCGGAGACCCAGTACTTC. It is translated as CASSLQGAETQYF.

In its sample, this clone was seen a few times. The chain joins TRBV6-1 to TRBJ1-5; D possibly corresponds to TRBD1 (6 bases). The V gene's germline CDR1 is MNHNS and CDR2 SASEGT. The CDR3 sequence is 16 residues long. Trimming shortened V by 2 bases and J by 4 bases, and 15 bases separated the two germline ends. The CDR3 DNA sequence: TGTGCCAGCAGTGAACGGCTGGGGGCGATTAATCAGCCCCAGCATTTT. Its translation is CASSERLGAINQPQHF.

This clone came up many times. The chain is built from TRBV28 and TRBJ1-5, with 9 bases lining up with TRBD1. V gave up 6 bases and J gave up 2 bases; unmatched junction bases: 5. The CDR3 contains 15 residues. Per germline, CDR1 MDHEN and CDR2 SYDVKM. The CDR3 DNA sequence: TGTGCCAGCAGAGACGGGACAGGGCGCAATCAGCCCCAGCATTTT. It translates to CASRDGTGRNQPQHF.

The chain links TRBV5-6 to TRBJ2-5, with 9 bases aligning to TRBD2. The trim removed 2 bases at V and 4 bases at J, leaving 6 bases unmatched. CDR3 size: 15 residues. Germline V gene sequence: CDR1 SGHDT, CDR2 YYEEEE. In nucleotides, the CDR3 is TGTGCCAGCAGCTTAGGCGGGAGGGGCCCAGAGACCCAGTACTTC. Its protein is CASSLGGRGPETQYF.

This clone occurred once. The rearrangement joins TRBV7-2 to TRBJ1-6, with a tentative D call TRBD1 (5 bases). V gave up 4 bases and J gave up 6 bases, with 7 bases separating them. CDR1 and CDR2 from the germline V gene are SGHTA and FQGNSA. The CDR3 has 13 amino acids. CDR3 sequence: CASSSGPNSPLHF. The CDR3 bases are TGTGCCAGCAGCTCAGGGCCTAATTCACCCCTCCACTTT.

The chain combines TRBV10-1 with TRBJ2-3; TRBD2 agrees at 15 bases. The V gene's germline CDR1 is WNHNN and CDR2 SYGVQD (reference sequence). J was trimmed by 3 bases and V by 8 bases; bases with no gene match: 6. This CDR3 has 16 residues. The CDR3 reads CASSGLAGGPTDTQYF. The CDR3 DNA sequence: TGCGCCAGCTCCGGACTAGCGGGAGGGCCAACAGATACGCAGTATTTT.